Detailed here is one T cell receptor (beta chain). What it binds is not known. A read error may account for a junction end that differs from germline. These data are taken from a study of blood T cells in healthy people across ages. General observations from the study: Donor CMV status, an unknown factor, possibly confounded changes in expanded clonotypes.

For the second PCR, which ran for roughly 7 to 11 cycles, a sample-barcoded 5' primer and a J-beta primer mix were used. Every sample returned 3 million or more CDR3-containing paired-end reads. TCRdb fed the 5' RACE reads into MiXCR, producing one record per CDR3 protein. The profile shows about 680,000 distinct CDR3 sequences, about half of them singletons. Total RNA extraction produced at least 6 micrograms (per sample) for the study. The germline gives CDR1 MNHEY, CDR2 SMNVEV (reference sequence). CDR3 length equals 14 residues. The chain joins TRBV27 to TRBJ1-5; D not resolved. Input material: blood. The clonotype was recovered from a woman aged 60-75 years in good health. CDR3 nucleotide sequence: TGCGCCAGCAGTAGGGTGGATAGCAATCAGCCCCAGCATTTT. It specifies CASSRVDSNQPQHF.